The rows below give T cell receptor beta chains drawn from one sample of a study of CD8 T cells in Susac syndrome. MiXCR, applied by TCRdb to the immunoSEQ multiplex PCR reads, yields one record per CDR3 protein. The table lists 130,000 to 150,000 distinct CDR3 sequences, approximately 95% of them singletons. The specimen sequenced was CD8+ T cells from PBMCs. The receptors here all came from a human donor in good health. Both conserved end residues are part of each CDR3. The D gene is left open where the match is weak. Only part of the rows carry a size: once, few, many, or a class if the clone is expanded.

TRBV29-1	TRBJ1-1	-	-	TGCAGCGTAGTCACGGGGGGAGCTGAAGCTTTCTTT	CSVVTGGAEAFF
TRBV7-3	TRBJ2-2	-	-	TGTGCCAGCCGCATAGGAACCGGGGAGCTGTTTTTT	CASRIGTGELFF
TRBV27	TRBJ2-1	-	TRBD2	TGTGCCAGCAGTTTAGCGGGAGGGCCGTCGAGTGAGCAGTTCTTC	CASSLAGGPSSEQFF
TRBV2	TRBJ2-5	-	TRBD2	TGTGCCAGCAGAGGACGGACTAGCGGGAGGAGGTCAGAGACCCAGTACTTC	CASRGRTSGRRSETQYF
TRBV7-9	TRBJ2-7	-	TRBD2	TGTGCCAGCAGCTTCCCGGGACTAGTCTACGAGCAGTACTTC	CASSFPGLVYEQYF
TRBV30	TRBJ2-1	-	-	TGTGCCTGGAACCGGGGTGGTTACAATGAGCAGTTCTTC	CAWNRGGYNEQFF
TRBV7-9	TRBJ2-1	-	-	TGTGCCAGCAGCCCCTGGCCTGCTCGATACAATGAGCAGTTCTTC	CASSPWPARYNEQFF
TRBV29-1	TRBJ2-7	-	-	TGCAGCGTTCCCGGGGTAGCGGACTCCTACGAGCAGTACTTC	CSVPGVADSYEQYF
TRBV7-9	TRBJ1-2	once	-	TGTGCCAGCAGCTATGGGACTCCTAACTATGGCTACACCTTC	CASSYGTPNYGYTF
TRBV6-5	TRBJ2-5	-	-	TGTGCCAGCACTCCGGATCGGCAGGGCCGGGAGACCCAGTACTTC	CASTPDRQGRETQYF
TRBV28	TRBJ2-7	-	-	TGTGCCAGCAGTGCAAAAGGGATCCACGAGCAGTACTTC	CASSAKGIHEQYF
TRBV13	TRBJ2-7	-	-	TGTGCCAGCAGCTTAGGCCTAATGGGCGGATTCTACGAGCAGTACTTC	CASSLGLMGGFYEQYF
TRBV9	TRBJ1-2	once	-	TGTGCCAGCTTATCTAGCGGAGTCGGCTACACCTTC	CASLSSGVGYTF
TRBV30	TRBJ2-3	-	TRBD2	TGTGCCTGGAGTCATCCGGGACTAGCGGGCACAGATACGCAGTATTTT	CAWSHPGLAGTDTQYF
TRBV7-9	TRBJ1-1	-	TRBD1	TGTGCCAGCAGCTGGAGGACAGGGGGCGAGGACACTGAAGCTTTCTTT	CASSWRTGGEDTEAFF
TRBV20-1	TRBJ1-5	-	-	TGCAGTGGTACCCGGATGGGTCAGCCCCAGCATTTT	CSGTRMGQPQHF
TRBV19	TRBJ2-7	-	TRBD2	TGTGCCAGTTCCCCCAGCGGGAGTCCCTACGAGCAGTACTTC	CASSPSGSPYEQYF
TRBV13	TRBJ1-1	-	-	TGTGCCAGCAGCTTACCCCAGAACGCGGTAAGAATAGAAGCTTTCTTT	CASSLPQNAVRIEAFF
TRBV20-1	TRBJ2-7	-	-	TGCAGTGCTGGGGACTTTCACTCCTACGAGCAGTACTTC	CSAGDFHSYEQYF
TRBV20-1	TRBJ2-5	-	-	TGCAGTGCTAGAGGGGCCGGAGAGACCCAGTACTTC	CSARGAGETQYF
TRBV9	TRBJ2-7	-	TRBD1	TGTGCCAGCAGCGGTCGGGACAGGGGGCACTACGAGCAGTACTTC	CASSGRDRGHYEQYF
TRBV9	TRBJ1-2	-	TRBD1	TGTGCCAGCAGCCCCCCCGGGACAGGAATAGGCAGCTACACCTTC	CASSPPGTGIGSYTF
TRBV6-2/TRBV6-3	TRBJ2-7	-	-	TGTGCCAGCACCGACTCCACGGGAGAGCAGTACTTC	CASTDSTGEQYF
TRBV2	TRBJ2-1	-	-	TGTGCCAGCAGTGAGGGGACCCGGTCCTACAATGAGCAGTTCTTC	CASSEGTRSYNEQFF
TRBV3-1	TRBJ2-1	-	TRBD2	TGTGCCAGCAGCCAAGGGCGGGAGGAGCAGTTCTTC	CASSQGREEQFF
TRBV20-1	TRBJ2-3	once	-	TGCAGTGTTATAGTCACAGATACGCAGTATTTT	CSVIVTDTQYF
TRBV4-2	TRBJ2-2	-	-	TGTGCCAGCAGCCCTACCATAGCGACGAACACCGGGGAGCTGTTTTTT	CASSPTIATNTGELFF